This TCR beta chain was found in a study of control samples from healthy donors and cancer patients. Some clones are missing from TCRdb's copy, which holds only in-frame ones; the method was immunoSEQ multiplex PCR. The data hold roughly 100,000 clones, with approximately 83% observed a single time. J was trimmed by 6 bases and V by 5 bases; bases with no gene match: 13. Germline CDR1 SGHRS, CDR2 YFSETQ. The CDR3 runs to 16 residues. The source of this sequence is a woman aged 50 to 65 in good health. The sequenced sample consisted of blood. The V call is TRBV5-1, the J call TRBJ2-1; 8 bases fit TRBD2. CDR3 loop: CASSIGVGTSGNEQFF. The CDR3 nucleotides read TGCGCCAGCAGTATAGGGGTGGGGACTAGTGGCAATGAGCAGTTCTTC. The whole variable domain, filled in from reference TRBV5-1 and TRBJ2-1, reads KAGVTQTPRYLIKTRGQQVTLSCSPISGHRSVSWYQQTPGQGLQFLFEYFSETQRNKGNFPGRFSGRQFSNSRSEMNVSTLELGDSALYLCASSIGVGTSGNEQFFGPGTRLTVL.